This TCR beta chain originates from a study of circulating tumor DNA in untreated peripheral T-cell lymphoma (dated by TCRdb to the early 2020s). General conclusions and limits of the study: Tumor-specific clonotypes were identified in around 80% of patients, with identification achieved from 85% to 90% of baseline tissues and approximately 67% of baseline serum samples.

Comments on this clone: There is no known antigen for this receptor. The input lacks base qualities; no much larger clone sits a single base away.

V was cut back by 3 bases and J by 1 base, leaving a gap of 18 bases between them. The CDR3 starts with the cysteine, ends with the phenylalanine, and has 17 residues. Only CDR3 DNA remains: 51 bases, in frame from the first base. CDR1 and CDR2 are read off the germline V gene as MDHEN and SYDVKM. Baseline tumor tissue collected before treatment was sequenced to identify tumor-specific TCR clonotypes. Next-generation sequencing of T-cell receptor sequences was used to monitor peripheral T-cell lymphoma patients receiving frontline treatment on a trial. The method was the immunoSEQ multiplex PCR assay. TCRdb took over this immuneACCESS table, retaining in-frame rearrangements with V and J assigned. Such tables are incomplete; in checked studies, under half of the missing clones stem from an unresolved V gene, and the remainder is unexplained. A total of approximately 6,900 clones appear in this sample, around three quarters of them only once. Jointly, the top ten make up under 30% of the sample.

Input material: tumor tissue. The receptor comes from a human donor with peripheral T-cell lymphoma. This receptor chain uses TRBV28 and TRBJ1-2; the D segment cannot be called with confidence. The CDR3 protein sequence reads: CASSFIPPRAGNYGYTF. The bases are TGTGCCAGCAGTTTTATTCCCCCCCGGGCGGGTAACTATGGCTACACCTTC.